Listed below are T cell receptor beta chains from one sample, sequenced in a study of blood T cell repertoires in COVID-19. Sequencing was performed with immunoSEQ multiplex PCR; in TCRdb, only in-frame clones are kept and a portion is missing. The top ten clones hold 5.5% to 8% of a sample with some 100,000 clones, around 90% of them seen once. The sequencing input was peripheral blood. All receptors come from a woman aged 60-75 years with acute or convalescent COVID-19. CDR3s include the opening cysteine and the closing phenylalanine or tryptophan.

TRBV9	TRBJ1-5	CASSAGQGSNQPQHF
TRBV6-5	TRBJ1-2	CASSPQGGYGYTF
TRBV7-9	TRBJ2-1	CASSFSRRGNEQFF
TRBV11-1	TRBJ1-6	CASSLYPGNSPLHF
TRBV28	TRBJ2-2	CASTKTGGNTGELFF
TRBV18	TRBJ1-1	CASSQGLNTEAFF
TRBV9	TRBJ2-2	CASSVGGSGRLTGELFF
TRBV19	TRBJ1-2	CASSIGGNYGYTF
TRBV2	TRBJ1-1	CASRALNTEAFF
TRBV10-2	TRBJ1-1	CASSDTVLTEAFF
TRBV24-1	TRBJ1-2	CATSDPGGTDGYTF
TRBV10-3	TRBJ2-1	CAITKGDSELDEQFF
TRBV5-1	TRBJ2-3	CASSLLGTGTTPDRRDTQYF
TRBV6-5	TRBJ1-5	CASSRNSNQPQHF
TRBV24-1	TRBJ2-1	CATSDWSGSYNEQFF
TRBV25-1	TRBJ2-7	CASSVGTGSYHEQYF
TRBV9	TRBJ1-2	CASSVDLEGAPRGYTF
TRBV10-3	TRBJ2-1	CAISDRLADNEQFF
TRBV11-3	TRBJ2-5	CASSSEGVETQYF
TRBV2	TRBJ1-1	CASKYGTGPSTEAFF
TRBV29-1	TRBJ2-3	CSADRGQLDTQYF
TRBV3-1/TRBV3-2	TRBJ1-2	CASSQDWQGSTGGYTF
TRBV5-1	TRBJ1-1	CASSPYGTVEAFF
TRBV19	TRBJ2-1	CASTGTSLIGNEQFF
TRBV7-8	TRBJ2-1	CASSLWAGGQDEQFF
TRBV30	TRBJ2-3	CAWSEQGSFTDTQYF
TRBV24-1	TRBJ2-7	CATSDPYSVEQYF
TRBV27	TRBJ2-7	CASSLSKVLTGEQYF
TRBV5-8	TRBJ2-1	CASSWDRRYSFF
TRBV4-1	TRBJ1-1	CASSQLLMRNTEAFF
TRBV19	TRBJ1-5	CASSPDRAREDQPQHF
TRBV10-3	TRBJ2-7	CAIRVQGAGDEQYF